This T cell receptor (beta chain) was obtained from a study of radiation and T cells in renal cell carcinoma (dated by TCRdb to 2019 to 2021). General notes on the study: The samples were obtained from a clinical trial, where primary renal cell carcinomas were treated with 15 Gy stereotactic body radiation therapy and then removed by nephrectomy 4 weeks afterward. A total of 50 to 60 samples underwent TCR beta sequencing, made up of some 26 tumors and about 27 peripheral blood samples. Across all 50 or so samples, several million unique CDR3 nucleotide sequences encoding some 3,000,000 unique CDR3 amino acid sequences were identified. The paper as a whole reports these results and caveats: Tracking of blood repertoire dynamics stopped at roughly 4 weeks after treatment, with no follow-up past that point. In blood, the top tumor clonotypes increased from baseline to 2 weeks after radiation and then shrank by 4 weeks, which suggests a temporary expansion of tumor-resident clones. With a single-armed trial design, the study had no way to address how radiation dose or scheduling affects the TCR repertoire. Because pretreatment tumor biopsies were not available, the study could not determine whether clonotypes were already present within the tumor at baseline.

Points on this clone: Its specific antigen is unknown. No qualities accompany the bases; no much larger clone lies one base away.

TCR beta libraries were generated from genomic DNA with the immunoSEQ kit, following the manufacturer's recommendations. To prepare the libraries, a first multiplex PCR with proprietary primers was run, followed by a second PCR that added unique barcodes, and a bead cleanup was done after each round. Each sample batch included a kit-provided positive control reaction and a negative control reaction. The final libraries underwent checking on an Agilent 4200 TapeStation D1000 ScreenTape, volumetric pooling, and quantification by qPCR. Sequencing ran on an Illumina NextSeq500 with a MidOutput 150-cycle cartridge, using 156 Read1 and 15 Index1 cycles with kit custom primers. The pooled library was loaded at approximately 0.92 pM, and roughly 20% PhiX control was spiked in. Under the source paper's analysis protocol: Vendor-processed data were analyzed in R, with a clonotype defined as all T cells sharing the same CDR3 nucleotide sequence. In the clone abundance analyses, frequencies were normalized to the 10,000 most abundant clones in each sample. Public T cell clones, which averaged fewer than five per sample, were excluded before analysis. A difference in abundance of at least 32-fold between compartments was used to define tumor-enriched and baseline blood-enriched clonotypes. Clonotypes expanded or contracted between blood time points were identified with a beta-binomial differential abundance model. The Baroni-Urbani and Buser coefficient was used to measure tumor-blood repertoire similarity, and groups were compared with two-tailed Wilcoxon tests in R. The source is immuneACCESS, and TCRdb retained only in-frame sequences with V and J called. Part of the clones is not carried over; for the studies checked, unresolved V genes explain less than half of this, and the remainder is unexplained. V and J calls and clone size are given by that table; D and trimming were obtained from the DNA. Recorded for this sample are 120,000 to 150,000 clones; 83% of them occurred a single time. Together, the top ten hold roughly 23% of the sample.

Reading the label with the study, this specimen's time point is: baseline pretreatment blood. The treatment or condition label, as the study defines it: 15 Gy SBRT to primary tumor, nephrectomy 4 weeks later. To follow tumor-enriched clonotypes, serial peripheral blood was collected from radiation-treated patients at baseline and at 2 weeks and 4 weeks after SBRT. Every patient's renal cell carcinoma showed clear cell pathology. Genomic DNA for TCR sequencing was prepared using the QIAamp DNA Blood Mini Kit (Qiagen). The analyses included just those samples that passed every quality control check. From the cysteine up to the phenylalanine, the CDR3 has a length of 16 residues. Only the CDR3 DNA is retained, 48 bases long and in frame from the first base. CDR1 is given as SGHRS and CDR2 as YFSETQ, both from the germline V gene. Ends trimmed: V by 4 bases, J by 3 bases; bases unmatched to a gene: 7.

This TCR derives from a woman between 50 and 59 years old with renal cell carcinoma. The source was blood, collected from a patient whose treatment included radiotherapy and nephrectomy. Recombination connected TRBV5-1 to TRBJ2-2, and 9 bases in between align with TRBD1. The CDR3 amino acid sequence is: CASSNPGQGYTGELFF. DNA sequence: TGCGCCAGCAGCAACCCGGGACAGGGATACACCGGGGAGCTGTTTTTT.